The 19 T cell receptor beta chains below all came from one sample that was sequenced in a study of cytomegalovirus exposure and HLA in healthy donors. Vbeta (60) and Jbeta (13) primers were used in the PCR. Assay: immunoSEQ multiplex PCR; the TCRdb copy retains only in-frame clones and omits some. The sample includes under 200,000 clones, 80% of them seen just once. The sequencing input was PBMCs. Every receptor here comes from a woman aged 50 to 60 in good health and CMV-seronegative.

The rearrangement joins TRBV7-2 to TRBJ2-7; possible D gene TRBD1, 5 bases. The CDR3 is 17 residues long. CDR1 SGHTA and CDR2 FQGNSA come from the germline V gene. Trimming shortened V by 1 base and J by 1 base, and 17 bases separated the two germline ends. The CDR3 loop is CASSLVYRGQGSYEQYF. The CDR3 coding sequence is TGTGCCAGCAGCTTAGTCTATAGGGGCCAAGGGTCCTACGAGCAGTACTTC.

The genes are TRBV13 and TRBJ1-4; D might be TRBD1 (5 bases). CDR1 is PRHDT, CDR2 FYEKMQ, per germline (reference sequence). With 3 bases removed from V and 6 bases from J, the gap between germline ends came to 8 bases. The CDR3 consists of 13 residues. In DNA, the CDR3 is TGTGCCAGCAGCTTTCAAGGGGATGAAAAACTGTTTTTT. Protein sequence: CASSFQGDEKLFF.

CDR3 nucleotide sequence: TGCGCCAGCAGCTTGGCCGGGCAGGGGTCCTACAATGAGCAGTTCTTC. Protein product: CASSLAGQGSYNEQFF. V gene TRBV5-1 combines with J gene TRBJ2-1; possibly TRBD1 for D (6 bases). The V and J ends lost 0 bases and 1 base respectively, with 11 bases between them. The CDR3 has 16 residues. CDR1 is SGHRS, CDR2 YFSETQ, per germline.

The V gene is TRBV19, the J gene TRBJ1-5; 8 bases are a match to TRBD1. Germline CDR1 reads LNHDA; CDR2 reads SQIVND (reference sequence). The junction had 7 bases not matched to a gene; V was cut back by 3 bases and J by 6 bases. This CDR3 has 15 residues. The CDR3 here is CASSIADRGVQPQHF. The CDR3 coding sequence is TGTGCCAGTAGTATTGCAGACAGGGGAGTTCAGCCCCAGCATTTT.

This clone was detected a few times. The chain carries TRBV5-4 and TRBJ2-1; 7 bases match TRBD1. Germline loops: CDR1 SGHNT, CDR2 YYREEE (reference sequence). The ends lost 4 bases at V and 5 bases at J; junction bases unmatched: 6. This CDR3 is 14 amino acids long. Written as DNA, the CDR3 is TGTGCCAGCAGCGGGTGGACAGGTCACAATGAGCAGTTCTTC. It codes for CASSGWTGHNEQFF.

The CDR3 sequence: CAWNEDSNQPQHF. CDR3 DNA: TGTGCCTGGAATGAGGATAGCAATCAGCCCCAGCATTTT. The chain carries TRBV30 and TRBJ1-5, with unresolved D. CDR1 is GTSNPN and CDR2 is SVGIG in the germline V gene (reference sequence). The CDR3 runs 13 residues. V gave up 4 bases and J gave up 0 bases, with 7 bases separating them.

Worth noting for this clone: Within the sample, other DNA sequences also encode this same CDR3. This chain links TRBV5-1 with TRBJ2-1, with D maybe TRBD1 (6 bases). The V and J ends lost 2 bases and 9 bases respectively, with 12 bases between them. Germline CDR1 is SGHRS and CDR2 is YFSETQ. There are 13 residues in the CDR3. In DNA, the CDR3 is TGCGCCAGCAGCTTAACAGGGTTGGGTGAGCAGTTCTTC. Its protein product is CASSLTGLGEQFF.

As regards this clone: One junction end does not reproduce the germline sequence, and a read error may be involved. This same CDR3 is encoded by further DNA sequences in the sample. The CDR3 spells CASSSGDGRSNQPQHF. In nucleotides, the CDR3 is TGTGCCAGCAGCTCGGGGGATGGGCGTAGCAATCAGCCCCAACATTTT. The gene calls are TRBV5-4 and TRBJ1-5; D is possibly TRBD1 (5 bases). Germline-derived CDR1 and CDR2 are SGHNT and YYREEE (reference sequence). The CDR3 length is 16 residues.

The rearrangement links TRBV9 to TRBJ1-2; 11 nucleotides agree with TRBD1. V shed 3 bases, J shed 8 bases, and the junction held 18 bases outside the gene matches. The CDR3 is made up of 18 amino acids. CDR1 and CDR2 from the germline V gene are SGDLS and YYNGEE. CDR3 region: CASSASRDRGELSRGYTF. CDR3 coding DNA: TGTGCCAGCAGCGCCTCCCGGGACAGGGGGGAACTTAGCAGAGGCTACACCTTC. Drawing the rest from reference TRBV9 and TRBJ1-2, the complete variable domain is DSGVTQTPKHLITATGQRVTLRCSPRSGDLSVYWYQQSLDQGLQFLIQYYNGEERAKGNILERFSAQQFPDLHSELNLSSLELGDSALYFCASSASRDRGELSRGYTFGSGTRLTVV.

V and J are TRBV18 and TRBJ2-1; 11 bases agree with TRBD1. Germline V CDR1 and CDR2: KGHSH, LQKENI. The CDR3 sequence is 17 residues long. V shed 3 bases and J 2 bases; nucleotides not matched to a gene: 6. The CDR3 sequence is CASSPSGQGAAYNEQFF. For the CDR3, the DNA is TGTGCCAGCTCACCGTCCGGACAGGGGGCTGCCTACAATGAGCAGTTCTTC.

This clone was observed a few times. The chain is built from TRBV6-5 and TRBJ2-1; 8 bases are a match to TRBD1. This CDR3 spans 15 amino acids. Losses at the gene ends were 0 bases for V and 5 bases for J; bases not matched to a gene: 3. CDR1 is MNHEY and CDR2 is SVGAGI in the germline V gene. The CDR3 here is CASSYSRDRNNEQFF. The CDR3 DNA reads TGTGCCAGCAGTTACTCGCGGGACAGGAACAATGAGCAGTTCTTC.

The chain uses TRBV4-3 and TRBJ2-3, with 10 bases matching TRBD2. Germline values: CDR1 LGHNA, CDR2 YSLEER. The V segment lost 1 base and the J segment 5 bases; nucleotides outside the gene matches: 12. CDR3 length equals 18 residues. The DNA for the CDR3 is TGCGCCAGCAGCCAAGGGCCCGTAGGGACTAGCGCTTTAGATACGCAGTATTTT. This translates into CASSQGPVGTSALDTQYF.

The chain joins TRBV9 to TRBJ1-3; 7 nucleotides line up with TRBD1. Germline V CDR1 and CDR2: SGDLS, YYNGEE. Trimming at V came to 0 bases and at J to 2 bases, leaving 11 bases not matched to a gene. The CDR3 is 18 amino acids. The CDR3 DNA reads TGTGCCAGCAGCGTAGAGTCAGAGACAGGGATCGCTGGAAACACCATATATTTT. Translation gives CASSVESETGIAGNTIYF. Supplemented by reference TRBV9 and TRBJ1-3, the full variable domain reads DSGVTQTPKHLITATGQRVTLRCSPRSGDLSVYWYQQSLDQGLQFLIQYYNGEERAKGNILERFSAQQFPDLHSELNLSSLELGDSALYFCASSVESETGIAGNTIYFGEGSWLTVV.

The chain uses TRBV11-2 and TRBJ1-1; D gene ambiguous. The CDR3 totals 15 residues. V lost 1 base and J 7 bases, leaving 16 bases between the germline ends. Per germline, CDR1 SGHAT and CDR2 FQNNGV. The CDR3 DNA sequence: TGTGCCAGCAGCTTAGTCGCCGGGAATGTGGGTGAAGCTTTCTTT. This gives the protein CASSLVAGNVGEAFF.

The chain carries TRBV10-3 and TRBJ2-5; no clear D. This CDR3 region has 12 residues. Trimming took 4 bases from V and 2 from J, leaving 5 bases between them. Germline V gene sequence: CDR1 ENHRY, CDR2 SYGVKD. The CDR3 reads CAISAVQETQYF. The CDR3 DNA reads TGTGCCATCAGTGCCGTTCAAGAGACCCAGTACTTC.

V and J are TRBV2 and TRBJ2-1; 11 bases line up with TRBD2. This CDR3 has 18 residues. Germline V gene lookup returns CDR1 SNHLY and CDR2 FYNNEI. J gave up 1 base and V 2 bases, and 7 bases lay outside the gene matches. The CDR3 is CASSERLAGGGSYNEQFF. CDR3 in DNA: TGTGCCAGCAGTGAAAGGCTAGCGGGAGGAGGATCCTACAATGAGCAGTTCTTC.

The chain employs TRBV19 and TRBJ2-5; TRBD2 matches at 9 bases. Losses at the gene ends were 0 bases for V and 14 bases for J; bases not matched to a gene: 7. Germline V CDR1 and CDR2: LNHDA, SQIVND (reference sequence). The CDR3 has 13 amino acids. The CDR3: CASSIDGLAGPYF. CDR3 DNA: TGTGCCAGTAGTATAGATGGCCTAGCGGGGCCCTACTTC.

The V gene is TRBV14, the J gene TRBJ2-5, with 13 bases aligning to TRBD2. Per the germline V gene, CDR1 is SGHDN and CDR2 is FVKESK. This CDR3 spans 17 amino acids. Trimming at V came to 3 bases and at J to 3 bases, leaving 7 bases not matched to a gene. CDR3 nucleotides: TGTGCCAGCAGCCAGTTTGGGACTAGCGGGGTCAAAGAGACCCAGTACTTC. Amino acids: CASSQFGTSGVKETQYF.

CDR3 residues: CASSRDRSYEQYF. The DNA of the CDR3 is TGTGCCAGCAGTCGTGACAGGTCCTACGAGCAGTACTTC. The chain links TRBV27 to TRBJ2-7; tentative D call: TRBD1 (6 bases). The CDR3 spans 13 residues. The V and J ends lost 5 bases and 1 base respectively, with 9 bases between them. The germline gives CDR1 MNHEY, CDR2 SMNVEV (reference sequence).